This T cell receptor beta chain was identified during a study of T cells in Graves' hyperthyroidism and ophthalmopathy. About the research overall: Blood from the periphery was taken at initial diagnosis, before any treatment.

The source material, RNA transcripts, was used to amplify TCR beta CDR3 regions. The TCR CDR3 was amplified in a first-round RT-PCR using the HTBI primer set. A single record per CDR3 protein comes from TCRdb applying MiXCR to the multiplex PCR reads. This repertoire shows about 380,000 distinct CDR3 sequences, around 18% found once; its top ten account for 35% to 45%. The CDR3 spans 16 residues. V was pared by 1 base and J by 5 bases, with 10 bases of the junction left unmatched. Germline V gene lookup returns CDR1 SNHLY and CDR2 FYNNEI. Uncontrolled infection, other autoimmune disease, pregnancy and lactation each barred patients from inclusion.

Specimen: blood. The source is a man aged 18-30 years with Graves' ophthalmopathy. The V and J genes are TRBV2 and TRBJ2-5; 7 bases match TRBD1. This CDR3 is CASSEDRGRARETQYF. CDR3 coding DNA: TGTGCCAGCAGTGAAGACAGGGGAAGGGCGAGGGAGACCCAGTACTTC.